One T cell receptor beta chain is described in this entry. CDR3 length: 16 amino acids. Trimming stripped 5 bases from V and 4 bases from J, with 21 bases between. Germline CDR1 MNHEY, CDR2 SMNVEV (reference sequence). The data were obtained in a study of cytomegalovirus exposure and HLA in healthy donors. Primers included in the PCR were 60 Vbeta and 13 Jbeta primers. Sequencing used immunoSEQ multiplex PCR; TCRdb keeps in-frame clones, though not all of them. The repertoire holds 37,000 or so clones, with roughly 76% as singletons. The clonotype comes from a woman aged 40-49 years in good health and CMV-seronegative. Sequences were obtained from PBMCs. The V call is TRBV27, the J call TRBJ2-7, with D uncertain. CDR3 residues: CASSRGWLLTKYEQYV. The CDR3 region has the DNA TGTGCCAGCAGTCGTGGTTGGCTCCTTACTAAGTACGAGCAGTACGTC.